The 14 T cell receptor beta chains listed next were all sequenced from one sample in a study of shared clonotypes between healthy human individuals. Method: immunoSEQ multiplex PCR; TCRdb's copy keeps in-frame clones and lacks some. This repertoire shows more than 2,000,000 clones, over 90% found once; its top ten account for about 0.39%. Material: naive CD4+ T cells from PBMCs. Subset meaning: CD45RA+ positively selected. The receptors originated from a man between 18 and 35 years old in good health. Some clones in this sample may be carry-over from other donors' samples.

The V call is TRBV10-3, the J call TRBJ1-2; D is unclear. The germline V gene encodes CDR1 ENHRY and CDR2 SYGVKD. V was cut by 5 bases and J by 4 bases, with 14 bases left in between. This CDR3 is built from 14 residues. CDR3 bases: TGTGCCATCAGTCCTAGTTCCGGGAGCTATGGCTACACCTTC. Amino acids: CAISPSSGSYGYTF.

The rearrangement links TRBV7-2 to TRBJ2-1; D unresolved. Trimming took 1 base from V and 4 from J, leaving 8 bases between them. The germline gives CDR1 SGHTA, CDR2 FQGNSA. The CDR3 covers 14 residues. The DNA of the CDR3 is TGTGCCAGCAGCTTAGAACCGTTGTACAATGAGCAGTTCTTC. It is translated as CASSLEPLYNEQFF. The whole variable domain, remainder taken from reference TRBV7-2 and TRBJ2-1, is GAGVSQSPSNKVTEKGKDVELRCDPISGHTALYWYRQSLGQGLEFLIYFQGNSAPDKSGLPSDRFSAERTGGSVSTLTIQRTQQEDSAVYLCASSLEPLYNEQFFGPGTRLTVL.

Here the CDR3 DNA reads TGTGCCACCAGCAGAGGAAGTGGCGGCTACAATGAGCAGTTCTTC. Protein: CATSRGSGGYNEQFF. The rearrangement uses TRBV15 and TRBJ2-1; D gene unclear. Germline V gene sequence: CDR1 LNHNV, CDR2 YYDKDF (reference sequence). Trimming removed 1 base from V and 3 bases from J, with 10 bases in between. The length of the CDR3 is 15 residues.

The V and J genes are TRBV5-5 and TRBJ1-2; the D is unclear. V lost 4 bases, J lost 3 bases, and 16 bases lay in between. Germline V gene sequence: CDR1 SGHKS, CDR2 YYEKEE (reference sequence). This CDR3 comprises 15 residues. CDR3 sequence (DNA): TGTGCCAGCAGCCCCCGCCGGGTAAAGGACTATGGCTACACCTTC. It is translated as CASSPRRVKDYGYTF.

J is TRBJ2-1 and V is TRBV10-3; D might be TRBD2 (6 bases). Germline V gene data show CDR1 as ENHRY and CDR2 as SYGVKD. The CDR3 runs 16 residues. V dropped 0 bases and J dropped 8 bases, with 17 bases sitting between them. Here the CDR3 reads CAISESRGLGPDEQFF. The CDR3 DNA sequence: TGTGCCATCAGTGAGTCGCGGGGTCTCGGGCCGGATGAGCAGTTCTTC.

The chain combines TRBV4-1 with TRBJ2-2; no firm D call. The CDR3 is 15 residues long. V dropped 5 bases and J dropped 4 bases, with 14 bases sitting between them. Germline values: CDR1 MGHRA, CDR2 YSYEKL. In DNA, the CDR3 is TGCGCCAGCAGCACCGGCGTGGGATTCACCGGGGAGCTGTTTTTT. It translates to CASSTGVGFTGELFF.

Written as DNA, the CDR3 is TGTGCCAGCTCACCCCCCGGCGTAGCCGGGGGGGAGACCCAGTACTTC. This translates into CASSPPGVAGGETQYF. The chain employs TRBV18 and TRBJ2-5; 7 bases line up with TRBD2. In germline, CDR1 is KGHSH, CDR2 LQKENI. The CDR3 runs to 16 residues. The ends lost 3 bases at V and 5 bases at J; junction bases unmatched: 12.

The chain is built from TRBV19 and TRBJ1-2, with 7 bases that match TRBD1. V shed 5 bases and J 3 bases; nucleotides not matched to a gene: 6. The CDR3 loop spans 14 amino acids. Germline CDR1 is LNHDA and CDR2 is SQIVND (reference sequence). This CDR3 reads CASSATGDHYGYTF. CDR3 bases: TGTGCCAGTAGTGCCACAGGGGACCACTATGGCTACACCTTC.

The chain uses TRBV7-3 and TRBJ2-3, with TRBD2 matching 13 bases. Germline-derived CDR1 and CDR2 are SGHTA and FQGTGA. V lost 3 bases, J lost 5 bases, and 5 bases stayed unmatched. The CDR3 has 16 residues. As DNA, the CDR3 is TGTGCCAGCAGCTTCGGACTAGCGGGAGTCCGAGATACGCAGTATTTT. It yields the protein CASSFGLAGVRDTQYF.

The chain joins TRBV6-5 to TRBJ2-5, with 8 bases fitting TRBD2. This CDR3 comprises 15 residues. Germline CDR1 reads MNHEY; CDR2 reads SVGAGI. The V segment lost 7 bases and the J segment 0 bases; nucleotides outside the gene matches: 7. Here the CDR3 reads CASKWASGYQETQYF. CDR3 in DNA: TGTGCCAGCAAGTGGGCTAGCGGGTACCAAGAGACCCAGTACTTC.

The CDR3 loop reads CAIMARSDTEAFF. The CDR3 nucleotides read TGTGCCATCATGGCCAGATCGGACACTGAAGCTTTCTTT. The chain employs TRBV10-3 and TRBJ1-1; D gene unclear. This CDR3 is 13 amino acids long. The germline CDR1 and CDR2 sequences are ENHRY and SYGVKD. The V end lost 7 bases, the J end lost 3 bases, and 12 bases lay between the germline ends.

The CDR3 reads CASSLDPASSYEQYF. The CDR3 coding sequence is TGTGCCAGCAGCTTGGATCCCGCGAGCTCCTACGAGCAGTACTTC. The chain carries TRBV5-4 and TRBJ2-7; no reliable D call. The CDR3 totals 15 residues. Germline CDR1 is SGHNT and CDR2 is YYREEE (reference sequence). Trimming removed 0 bases at V and 0 bases at J, with 10 bases between.

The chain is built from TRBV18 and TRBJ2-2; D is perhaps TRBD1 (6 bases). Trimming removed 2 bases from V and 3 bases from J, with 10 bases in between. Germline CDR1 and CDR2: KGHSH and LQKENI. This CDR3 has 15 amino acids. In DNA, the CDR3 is TGTGCCAGCTCACCAAAACAGGGTCACACCGGGGAGCTGTTTTTT. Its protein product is CASSPKQGHTGELFF.

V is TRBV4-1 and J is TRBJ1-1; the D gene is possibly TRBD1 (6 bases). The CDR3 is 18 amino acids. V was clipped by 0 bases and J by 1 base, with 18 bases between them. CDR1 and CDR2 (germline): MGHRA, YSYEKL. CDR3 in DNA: TGCGCCAGCAGCCAAGATAGGGGGGGCATTGGACGGAACACTGAAGCTTTCTTT. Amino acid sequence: CASSQDRGGIGRNTEAFF.